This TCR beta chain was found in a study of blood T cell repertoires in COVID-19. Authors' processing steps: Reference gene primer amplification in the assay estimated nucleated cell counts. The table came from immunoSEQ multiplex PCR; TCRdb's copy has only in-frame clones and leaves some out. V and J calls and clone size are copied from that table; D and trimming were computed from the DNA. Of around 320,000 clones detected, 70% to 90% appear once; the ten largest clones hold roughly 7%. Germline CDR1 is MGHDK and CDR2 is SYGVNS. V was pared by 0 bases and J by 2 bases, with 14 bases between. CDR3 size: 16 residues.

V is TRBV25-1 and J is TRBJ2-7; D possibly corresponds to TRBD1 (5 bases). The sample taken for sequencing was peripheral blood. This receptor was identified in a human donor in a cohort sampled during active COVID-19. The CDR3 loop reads CASSEYGPDRAYEQYF. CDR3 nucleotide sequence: TGTGCCAGCAGTGAATATGGGCCTGACAGAGCCTACGAGCAGTACTTC.